Listed below are T cell receptor beta chains from one sample, sequenced in a study of blood T cell repertoires in COVID-19. The repertoire was sequenced with immunoSEQ multiplex PCR; TCRdb's copy has only in-frame clones and lacks some. Of some 410,000 clones listed, approximately 90% are singletons. The sequenced sample was PBMCs or T cells enriched from blood (not recorded which). The origin of the receptors is a woman in her 30s with acute COVID-19. CDR3s include the opening cysteine and the closing phenylalanine or tryptophan. A D gene is named only where the DNA matches it firmly. Size is omitted from some rows. Given values are once, few, many or a class for expanded clones.

abundance	j_gene	d_gene	v_gene	CDR3nt	CDR3aa
NA	TRBJ1-2	NA	TRBV6-5	TGTGCCAGCAGTCTTAGGGCGGGGAACTATGGCTACACCTTC	CASSLRAGNYGYTF
once	TRBJ1-5	NA	TRBV7-8	TGTGCCAGCAGCCCCCGGGTCTTCAATCAGCCCCAGCATTTT	CASSPRVFNQPQHF
NA	TRBJ1-1	TRBD1	TRBV7-3	TGTGCCAGCAGCACAGGGGCAGGGTCCGAAGCTTTCTTT	CASSTGAGSEAFF
NA	TRBJ1-5	TRBD1	TRBV5-6	TGTGCCAGCAGCTATGGGACAGGACCCGGTCAGCCCCAGCATTTT	CASSYGTGPGQPQHF
NA	TRBJ2-3	TRBD1	TRBV25-1	TGTGCCAGCAGTGGGAATGACAGGGAGCTCAGAGATACGCAGTATTTT	CASSGNDRELRDTQYF
few	TRBJ1-6	NA	TRBV5-1	TGCGCCAGCAGCTTGGTGGGGGGGTCCTATAATTCACCCCTCCACTTT	CASSLVGGSYNSPLHF
NA	TRBJ2-5	NA	TRBV4-1	TGCGCCAGCAGCCCTCTGGGGCAGGCTAGTCGAGAGACCCAGTACTTC	CASSPLGQASRETQYF
few	TRBJ2-3	TRBD2	TRBV5-4	TGTGCCAGCAGCTTTGTCCCCAGCGGGGGGGCTCGGGATACGCAGTATTTT	CASSFVPSGGARDTQYF
NA	TRBJ2-5	NA	TRBV27	TGTGCCAGCAGTTTAAGATCGGTAGCGCCGTACCAAGAGACCCAGTACTTC	CASSLRSVAPYQETQYF
NA	TRBJ2-2	TRBD1	TRBV10-1	TGCGCCAGCACCCGGGACAGGTTCACCGGGGAGCTGTTTTTT	CASTRDRFTGELFF
few	TRBJ1-5	NA	TRBV24-1	TGTGCCACCAGTAAGACAGGCTTTGGGCCCCAGCATTTT	CATSKTGFGPQHF
NA	TRBJ1-6	TRBD1	TRBV7-2	TGTGCCAGCAGCTCCAGGACGGGACAGACTAATTCACCCCTCCACTTT	CASSSRTGQTNSPLHF
NA	TRBJ2-1	TRBD2	TRBV7-3	TGTGCCAGCAGCCCGGCTAGCGGCCATGAGCAGTTCTTC	CASSPASGHEQFF
NA	TRBJ2-4	TRBD1	TRBV12-3/TRBV12-4	TGTGCCAGCAGTGGGGACAGGACTGACATTCAGTACTTC	CASSGDRTDIQYF
NA	TRBJ2-7	TRBD2	TRBV3-1/TRBV3-2	TGTGCCAGCAGCCACCCCGGGACTAGCCCCGAGCAGTACTTC	CASSHPGTSPEQYF
NA	TRBJ2-3	NA	TRBV21-1	TGTGCCAGCAGCAAAGACGATGCGGGGGTCTTAACAGATACGCAGTATTTT	CASSKDDAGVLTDTQYF
few	TRBJ2-1	TRBD1	TRBV19	TGTGCCAGTAGTCCCCGGGACAGGGTACAGGATGAGCAGTTCTTC	CASSPRDRVQDEQFF
NA	TRBJ1-1	NA	TRBV7-3	TGTGCCAGCAGCTTTGGGACGGGAGGAACTGAAGCTTTCTTT	CASSFGTGGTEAFF
once	TRBJ1-1	NA	TRBV4-3	TGCGCCAGCAGCCAGACGGCACGGGGCACTGAAGCTTTCTTT	CASSQTARGTEAFF
NA	TRBJ1-2	NA	TRBV27	TGTGCCAGCAGTGGCCTTGGGGACACAGCTAACTATGGCTACACCTTC	CASSGLGDTANYGYTF
NA	TRBJ1-3	NA	TRBV30	TGTGCCTGGAGTGTACGGGGAGTACAGGGATCACCCAACTCTGGAAACACCATATATTTT	CAWSVRGVQGSPNSGNTIYF
once	TRBJ1-1	TRBD1	TRBV5-1	TGCGCCAGCAGCTCACTCCCGGGACAGGGGGCAGCTTTCTTT	CASSSLPGQGAAFF
NA	TRBJ1-6	NA	TRBV7-3	TGTGCCAGCAGCTCTACCCCAGGGTATTCACCCCTCCACTTT	CASSSTPGYSPLHF
NA	TRBJ2-1	TRBD2	TRBV10-2	TGCGCCAGCAGTGTTTGGGGGGGCTCCTACAATGAGCAGTTCTTC	CASSVWGGSYNEQFF
NA	TRBJ2-5	NA	TRBV2	TGTGCCACCCGAAAGGGTCGGGGCCAAGAGACCCAGTACTTC	CATRKGRGQETQYF
NA	TRBJ1-6	NA	TRBV2	TGTGCCAGCAGCGTCTTTGTCGAGATAAATTCACCCCTCCACTTT	CASSVFVEINSPLHF
once	TRBJ1-2	TRBD1	TRBV29-1	TGCAGCGTTGGGCGATCAGGGGGCCTTAACTATGGCTACACCTTC	CSVGRSGGLNYGYTF
NA	TRBJ2-5	TRBD2	TRBV6-1	TGTGCCAGCAGTGAAGATAGCGGGGGGGTCCAAGAGACCCAGTACTTC	CASSEDSGGVQETQYF
NA	TRBJ1-2	TRBD1	TRBV29-1	TGCAGCGTTAAACAGGGGGACTATGGCTACACCTTC	CSVKQGDYGYTF
NA	TRBJ2-1	TRBD2	TRBV5-1	TGCGCCAGCAGCTCTCCGGGACTAGCGGGGCGGGGGGATGAGCAGTTCTTC	CASSSPGLAGRGDEQFF